This T cell receptor beta chain was obtained from a study of blood T cells in healthy people across ages. This clonotype was seen a few times. Next came a second PCR, run for about 6 to 12 cycles, which used a sample-barcoded 5' primer along with a J-beta primer mix. Each CDR3 protein is one row after TCRdb ran MiXCR on the 5' RACE reads. The table has around 1,000,000 distinct CDR3 sequences, roughly 24% seen once. V lost 8 bases to trimming and J lost 0 bases, with 11 bases between them. Germline CDR1 is MNHEY and CDR2 is SMNVEV (reference sequence). This CDR3 comprises 14 residues. The same data also contributed to another study, on T cells of mothers and their children. That paper adds: In this cohort, donors were a few healthy Caucasian mothers plus their six children. Mothers yielded over 9 million CDR3 reads, children about 3.1 million each. Mothers and children who were related shared slightly more overlap than unrelated pairs, but not significantly more.

This chain connects TRBV27 to TRBJ1-5, with no clear D. Specimen: blood. This receptor was taken from a girl under 10 years old in good health. DNA for the CDR3: TGTGCCAGCGGTACGGGAAATAGCAATCAGCCCCAGCATTTT. Its translation: CASGTGNSNQPQHF.